Included here is one TCR beta chain sequence, with context. What it binds is not known. These data come from a study of PD-1 blockade in classical Hodgkin lymphoma. Findings and caveats of the study: The CD4+ diversity rise by C4D1 was clearest in complete responders. Newly diagnosed and completely responding patients shared comparable baseline diversity. When nivolumab was started under 1 year after ASCT, patients were excluded.

CDR3 length equals 12 residues. CDR1 SNHLY and CDR2 FYNNEI come from the germline V gene. V lost 4 bases and J lost 8, with 9 bases in between. Exposure to brentuximab vedotin varied, and each patient had relapsed following autologous stem cell transplantation. Repertoires were generated with immunoSEQ multiplex PCR, while TCRdb's copy carries only in-frame clones and drops some. This sample has about 46,000 clones; approximately 70% occur once, and the top ten carry approximately 10%. The chain is built from TRBV2 and TRBJ1-5, with no clear D. The sample consisted of peripheral blood mononuclear cells (PBMCs), taken at baseline. This receptor was taken from a human donor with classical Hodgkin lymphoma. The CDR3: CASSGVGEPQHF. CDR3 nucleotide sequence: TGTGCCAGCAGTGGGGTCGGGGAGCCCCAGCATTTT.